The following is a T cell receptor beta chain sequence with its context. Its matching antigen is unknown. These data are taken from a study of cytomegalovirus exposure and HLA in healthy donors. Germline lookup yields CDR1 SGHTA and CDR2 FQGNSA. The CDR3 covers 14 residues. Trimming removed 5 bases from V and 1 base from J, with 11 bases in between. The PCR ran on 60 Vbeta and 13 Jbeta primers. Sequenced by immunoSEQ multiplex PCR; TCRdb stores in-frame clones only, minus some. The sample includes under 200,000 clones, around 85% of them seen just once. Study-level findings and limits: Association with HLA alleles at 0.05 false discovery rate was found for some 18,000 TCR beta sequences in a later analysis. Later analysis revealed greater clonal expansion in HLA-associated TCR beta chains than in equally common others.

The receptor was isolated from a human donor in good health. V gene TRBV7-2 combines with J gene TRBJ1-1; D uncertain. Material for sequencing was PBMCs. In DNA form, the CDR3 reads TGTGCCAGCAGCCGCTTACAGAGGAACACTGAAGCTTTCTTT. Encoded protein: CASSRLQRNTEAFF.